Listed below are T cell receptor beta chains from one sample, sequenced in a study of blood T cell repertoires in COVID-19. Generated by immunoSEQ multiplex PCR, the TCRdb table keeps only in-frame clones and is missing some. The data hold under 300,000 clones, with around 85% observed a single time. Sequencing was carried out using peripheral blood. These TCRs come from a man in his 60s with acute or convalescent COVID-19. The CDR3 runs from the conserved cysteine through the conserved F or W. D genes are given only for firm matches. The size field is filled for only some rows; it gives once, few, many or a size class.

CDR3aa: CASMIGLAEEREQFF
CDR3nt: TGTGCCAGCATGATCGGACTAGCGGAGGAGAGGGAGCAGTTCTTC
j_gene: TRBJ2-1
d_gene: TRBD2
len: 15
abundance: NA
v_gene: TRBV27

CDR3aa: CASSAQGAGSPLHF
CDR3nt: TGTGCCAGCAGCGCCCAGGGGGCCGGTTCACCCCTCCACTTT
j_gene: TRBJ1-6
d_gene: TRBD1
len: 14
abundance: few
v_gene: TRBV3-1/TRBV3-2

CDR3aa: CASSFGQGSQETQYF
CDR3nt: TGTGCCAGCAGCTTCGGGCAGGGATCCCAAGAGACCCAGTACTTC
j_gene: TRBJ2-5
d_gene: NA
len: 15
abundance: NA
v_gene: TRBV7-9

CDR3aa: CASIPSRYPMNTEAFF
CDR3nt: TGTGCCAGCATCCCCTCCAGGTACCCAATGAACACTGAAGCTTTCTTT
j_gene: TRBJ1-1
d_gene: NA
len: 16
abundance: NA
v_gene: TRBV2

CDR3aa: CASSLSPLKTQYF
CDR3nt: TGTGCCAGCAGTTTGAGTCCATTAAAGACCCAGTACTTC
j_gene: TRBJ2-5
d_gene: NA
len: 13
abundance: NA
v_gene: TRBV27

CDR3aa: CAWSGLGRTDSQNIQYF
CDR3nt: TGTGCCTGGAGCGGTCTTGGCAGGACAGATTCCCAAAACATTCAGTACTTC
j_gene: TRBJ2-4
d_gene: NA
len: 17
abundance: NA
v_gene: TRBV30

CDR3aa: CASSSTSGTRNVETQYF
CDR3nt: TGTGCCAGCAGTTCTACCTCCGGGACTAGAAATGTCGAGACCCAGTACTTC
j_gene: TRBJ2-5
d_gene: TRBD2
len: 17
abundance: NA
v_gene: TRBV27

CDR3aa: CASSATGLAEPNEQFF
CDR3nt: TGTGCCAGCAGCGCCACGGGACTAGCGGAACCCAATGAGCAGTTCTTC
j_gene: TRBJ2-1
d_gene: TRBD2
len: 16
abundance: NA
v_gene: TRBV11-3

CDR3aa: CASSRPSGSTDTQYF
CDR3nt: TGTGCCAGCAGCCGACCCAGCGGTTCCACAGATACGCAGTATTTT
j_gene: TRBJ2-3
d_gene: NA
len: 15
abundance: once
v_gene: TRBV13

CDR3aa: CASSLSPSGSYTGELFF
CDR3nt: TGCGCCAGCAGCTTGTCCCCGAGCGGCAGCTACACCGGGGAGCTGTTTTTT
j_gene: TRBJ2-2
d_gene: NA
len: 17
abundance: NA
v_gene: TRBV5-1

CDR3aa: CASSIDRGGEEQFF
CDR3nt: TGTGCCAGTAGTATAGATCGAGGAGGGGAAGAGCAGTTCTTC
j_gene: TRBJ2-1
d_gene: NA
len: 14
abundance: NA
v_gene: TRBV19

CDR3aa: CASSYGGTDQPQHF
CDR3nt: TGTGCCAGCAGTTACGGCGGGACAGACCAGCCCCAGCATTTT
j_gene: TRBJ1-5
d_gene: TRBD1
len: 14
abundance: NA
v_gene: TRBV6-5

CDR3aa: CASGTSGYEQYF
CDR3nt: TGTGCCTCCGGGACTAGCGGCTACGAGCAGTACTTC
j_gene: TRBJ2-7
d_gene: TRBD2
len: 12
abundance: NA
v_gene: TRBV12-3/TRBV12-4

CDR3aa: CASKLGRYSYEQYF
CDR3nt: TGTGCCAGCAAATTGGGGAGATACTCCTACGAGCAGTACTTC
j_gene: TRBJ2-7
d_gene: NA
len: 14
abundance: NA
v_gene: TRBV27

CDR3aa: CASSQDRSSGSSYEQYF
CDR3nt: TGCGCCAGCAGCCAAGATCGAAGTAGCGGGAGCTCCTACGAGCAGTACTTC
j_gene: TRBJ2-7
d_gene: TRBD2
len: 17
abundance: few
v_gene: TRBV4-3